The clone carrying this T cell receptor beta chain was found once. This specimen comes from a study of CD8 T cells in Susac syndrome. TEMRA cells underwent FACS enrichment and CD8+ and CD4+ T cells underwent negative isolation. The CDR3 is 15 amino acids. After removal of 1 base from V and 7 bases from J, the junction contained 8 bases not matched to a gene. Per germline, CDR1 SGHTA and CDR2 FQGNSA. Random hexamers were used to reverse transcribe about 0.5 to 1 ug of RNA. TCRdb re-analysed the immunoSEQ multiplex PCR reads in MiXCR, keeping a single row per CDR3 protein. The sample records approximately 180,000 distinct CDR3 sequences, about 93% being singletons.

Sequencing was performed on CD4+ T cells from PBMCs. The clonotype was recovered from a human donor with multiple sclerosis. This chain joins TRBV7-2 and TRBJ2-3, with TRBD1 matching over 7 bases. CDR3 in amino acids: CASSLGSGGTNTQYF. The CDR3 bases are TGTGCCAGCAGCTTAGGGTCAGGGGGTACGAATACGCAGTATTTT.